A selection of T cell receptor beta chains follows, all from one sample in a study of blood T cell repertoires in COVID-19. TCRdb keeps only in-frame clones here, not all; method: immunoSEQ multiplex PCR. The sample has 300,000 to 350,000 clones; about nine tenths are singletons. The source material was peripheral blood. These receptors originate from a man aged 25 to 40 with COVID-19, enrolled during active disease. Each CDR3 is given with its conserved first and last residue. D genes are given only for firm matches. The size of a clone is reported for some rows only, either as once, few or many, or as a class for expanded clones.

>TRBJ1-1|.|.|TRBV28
TGTGCCAGCAGTTTACCCGGCGAGTGGGGGCACACTGAAGCTTTCTTT
CASSLPGEWGHTEAFF
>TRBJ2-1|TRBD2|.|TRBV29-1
TGCAGCGTTGAGAGCGGGAGGATCTACAATGAGCAGTTCTTC
CSVESGRIYNEQFF
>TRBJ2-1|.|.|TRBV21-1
TGTGCCAGCAGCAAAGTGATCAGGGACACCGCCTACAATGAGCAGTTCTTC
CASSKVIRDTAYNEQFF
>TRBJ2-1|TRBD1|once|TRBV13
TGTGCCAGCAGCTCGTACCGGGACAGGTCTTACAATGAGCAGTTCTTC
CASSSYRDRSYNEQFF
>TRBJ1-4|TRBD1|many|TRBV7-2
TGTGCCAGCAGCCCTCGACAGGGCCACGATGAAAAACTGTTTTTT
CASSPRQGHDEKLFF
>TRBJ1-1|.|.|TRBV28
TGTGCCAGCAGGGCCCCGACAGTCATGAACACTGAAGCTTTCTTT
CASRAPTVMNTEAFF
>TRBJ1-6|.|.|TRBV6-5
TGTGCCAGCACTGGGGGGGTCACCTATAATTCACCCCTCCACTTT
CASTGGVTYNSPLHF
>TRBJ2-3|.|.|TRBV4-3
TGCGCCAGCAGCCAAGATAGGAGCGGCACAGATACGCAGTATTTT
CASSQDRSGTDTQYF
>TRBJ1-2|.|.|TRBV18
TGTGCCAGCTCACCGGTATCAGAAAAATTTAACTATGGCTACACCTTC
CASSPVSEKFNYGYTF
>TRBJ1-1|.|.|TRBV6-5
TGTGCCAGCAGTTACGCTACAGGGACTGAAGCTTTCTTT
CASSYATGTEAFF
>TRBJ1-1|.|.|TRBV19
TGTGCCAGCAACGAGAGGAACACTGAAGCTTTCTTT
CASNERNTEAFF
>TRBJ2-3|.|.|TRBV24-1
TGTGCCACCAGTGATCCACGAGTTACAGATACGCAGTATTTT
CATSDPRVTDTQYF
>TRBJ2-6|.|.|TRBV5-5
TGTGCCAGCAGCTTGGAAGGGGCTGGGGCCAACGTCCTGACTTTC
CASSLEGAGANVLTF
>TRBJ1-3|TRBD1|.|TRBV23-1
TGCGCCAGCAGCCCAACGAGGGGGCTGGTCTCTGGAAACACCATATATTTT
CASSPTRGLVSGNTIYF
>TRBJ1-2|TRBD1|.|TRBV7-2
TGTGCCAGCAGCTTAGCCACACAGGGGGAAGGTGGCTACACCTTC
CASSLATQGEGGYTF
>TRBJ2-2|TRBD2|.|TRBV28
TGTGCCAGCAGTCTGGGACTAGCGGGAGGGCCCGGGGAGCTGTTTTTT
CASSLGLAGGPGELFF
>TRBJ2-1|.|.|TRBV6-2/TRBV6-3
TGTGCCAGCAGACCTACCCGAGTCTACAATGAGCAGTTCTTC
CASRPTRVYNEQFF
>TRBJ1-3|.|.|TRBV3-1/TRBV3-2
TGTGCCAGCAGCCAAGCAGGGACAACTGGAAACACCATATATTTT
CASSQAGTTGNTIYF
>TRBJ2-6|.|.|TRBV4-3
TGCGCCAGCAGCCAAGATATGCGAAAGTTCTCTGGGGCCAACGTCCTGACTTTC
CASSQDMRKFSGANVLTF
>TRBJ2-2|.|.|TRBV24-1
TGTGCCACCAGTGATCGAGCCGGGGACAAGCGCCTGGTAACCGGGGAGCTGTTTTTT
CATSDRAGDKRLVTGELFF
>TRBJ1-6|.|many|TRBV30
TGTGCCTGGAGTGGGAGGATCCGGGTGAATTCACCCCTCCACTTT
CAWSGRIRVNSPLHF
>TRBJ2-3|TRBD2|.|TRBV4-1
TGCGCCAGCAGCCGCAAGAAAAAGGCTAGCGGGGGCTTAGATACGCAGTATTTT
CASSRKKKASGGLDTQYF
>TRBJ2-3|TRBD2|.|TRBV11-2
TGTGCCAGCAGCGCGACTAGCGGGTACACAGATACGCAGTATTTT
CASSATSGYTDTQYF
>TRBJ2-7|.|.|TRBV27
TGTGCCAGCAGTTTCCATACTCCCGGGAACGAGCAGTACTTC
CASSFHTPGNEQYF
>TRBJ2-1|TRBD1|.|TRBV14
TGTGCCAGCAGCCCAGGAGGATACAGGGGACCGTACAATGAGCAGTTCTTC
CASSPGGYRGPYNEQFF
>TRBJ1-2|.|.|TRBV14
TGTGCCAGCAGCCTACGGGGGGGGATCAGGAACTATGGCTACACCTTC
CASSLRGGIRNYGYTF
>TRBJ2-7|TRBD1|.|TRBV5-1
TGCGCCAGCAGCCGAATTGCCGGGACAGGCTCCTACGAGCAGTACTTC
CASSRIAGTGSYEQYF
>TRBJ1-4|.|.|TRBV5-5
TGTGCCAGCAGCTCGCCGACAGGCGCCAATGAAAAACTGTTTTTT
CASSSPTGANEKLFF
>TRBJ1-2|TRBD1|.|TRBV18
TGTGCCAGCTCACCACCGCCGACAGGGGTAGAAGGCTACACCTTC
CASSPPPTGVEGYTF
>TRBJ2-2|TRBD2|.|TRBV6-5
TGTGCCAGCACCAAGGGACTAGCGGCCGGGGAGCTGTTTTTT
CASTKGLAAGELFF
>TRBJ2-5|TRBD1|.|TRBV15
TGTGCCACCAGCAGAGATCACAGGGGAAGGGGGACCCAGTACTTC
CATSRDHRGRGTQYF
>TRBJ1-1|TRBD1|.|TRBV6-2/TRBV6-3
TGTGCCAGCAGTTACGACAGGGCTACGAACACTGAAGCTTTCTTT
CASSYDRATNTEAFF
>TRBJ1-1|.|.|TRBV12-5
TGTGCTAGTGGTTTGGAAGGGGGAACTGAAGCTTTCTTT
CASGLEGGTEAFF
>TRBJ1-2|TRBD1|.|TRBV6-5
TGTGCCAGCAGAGGCGACAGGGGGGCCTATGGCTACACCTTC
CASRGDRGAYGYTF
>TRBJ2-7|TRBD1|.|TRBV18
TGTGCCAGCTCACCCCGGGACAGGGGACCGCACGAGCAGTACTTC
CASSPRDRGPHEQYF
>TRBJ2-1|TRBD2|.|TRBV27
TGTGCCAGCAGTTCGCCCGTGGGACTAGCGGCGTTGAATGAGCAGTTCTTC
CASSSPVGLAALNEQFF
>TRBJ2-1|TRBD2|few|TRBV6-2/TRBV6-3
TGTGCCAGCAGTTACGAAGGGACTAGCGGTAATGAGCAGTTCTTC
CASSYEGTSGNEQFF
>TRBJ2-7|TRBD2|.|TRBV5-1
TGCGCCAGCAGCAGCGGGACTAGCGGGAGGGTCTCCTACGAGCAGTACTTC
CASSSGTSGRVSYEQYF
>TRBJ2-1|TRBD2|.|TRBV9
TGTGCCAGCAGCCCAAGGACTAGCGGGTACAATGAGCAGTTCTTC
CASSPRTSGYNEQFF
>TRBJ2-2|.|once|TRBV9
TGTGCCAGCAGCGGATTTAGCGGGAACACCGGGGAGCTGTTTTTT
CASSGFSGNTGELFF
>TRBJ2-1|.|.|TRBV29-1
TGCAGCGCCGAGGACACCGCATACTACAATGAGCAGTTCTTC
CSAEDTAYYNEQFF
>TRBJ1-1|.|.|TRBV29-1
TGCAGCGGGACAGAGAACACTGAAGCTTTCTTT
CSGTENTEAFF
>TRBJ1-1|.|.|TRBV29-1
TGCAGCGTTTTGAGCAACACTGAAGCTTTCTTT
CSVLSNTEAFF